The 26 T cell receptor beta chains below all came from one sample that was sequenced in a study of PD-1 blockade in classical Hodgkin lymphoma. The time point: cycle 4 day 1 (C4D1), after six to seven weeks of nivolumab. Each patient's relapse followed autologous stem cell transplantation, and brentuximab vedotin exposure varied. Using immunoSEQ multiplex PCR, the repertoire was profiled, and TCRdb retains in-frame clones only, with some absent. The sample lists 99,000 or so clones, more than 70% occurring once. The source was peripheral blood mononuclear cells (PBMCs), collected before the fourth cycle of nivolumab. The receptors here all came from a human donor with classical Hodgkin lymphoma.

The V call is TRBV12-5, the J call TRBJ2-2; 13 bases agree with TRBD2. The germline gives CDR1 LGHNT, CDR2 FRNRAP. There are 17 residues in the CDR3. The trim removed 5 bases at V and 6 bases at J, leaving 9 bases unmatched. CDR3 region: CASGVRLAGGYAGELFF. The CDR3 DNA reads as TGTGCTAGTGGTGTCAGACTAGCGGGAGGTTACGCCGGGGAGCTGTTTTTT.

V usage is TRBV7-2 and J usage is TRBJ1-1, with 8 nucleotides matching TRBD1. Germline assignment: CDR1 SGHTA and CDR2 FQGNSA. The CDR3 runs to 15 residues. Germline trimming cut 4 bases from V and 0 bases from J; bases unmatched to any gene: 4. The CDR3 DNA reads TGTGCCAGCAGCTCAGACAGGGGCCTGAACACTGAAGCTTTCTTT. This gives the protein CASSSDRGLNTEAFF. Full variable domain (rest looked up from reference TRBV7-2 and TRBJ1-1): GAGVSQSPSNKVTEKGKDVELRCDPISGHTALYWYRQSLGQGLEFLIYFQGNSAPDKSGLPSDRFSAERTGGSVSTLTIQRTQQEDSAVYLCASSSDRGLNTEAFFGQGTRLTVV.

The rearrangement links TRBV11-2 to TRBJ1-1; the D gene is possibly TRBD1 (6 bases). Trimming stripped 5 bases from V and 6 bases from J, with 25 bases between. The CDR3 has 17 residues. The germline V gene encodes CDR1 SGHAT and CDR2 FQNNGV. CDR3 coding DNA: TGTGCCAGCAGCGAGGGAGGGGCTACAGGGTTTGTCGCTGAAGCTTTCTTT. As protein: CASSEGGATGFVAEAFF.

The rearrangement joins TRBV30 to TRBJ1-5, with D possibly TRBD1 on 5 matching bases. From germline, CDR1 is GTSNPN and CDR2 SVGIG (reference sequence). Trimming pared 4 bases from V and 6 bases from J, leaving 16 bases between. This CDR3 has 14 amino acids. CDR3 sequence reads: CAWNEGTRGQPQHF. CDR3 bases: TGTGCCTGGAACGAGGGGACGAGGGGTCAGCCCCAGCATTTT.

The genes are TRBV7-2 and TRBJ2-7, with 13 bases that match TRBD2. Germline trimming cut 3 bases from V and 6 bases from J; bases unmatched to any gene: 14. In germline, CDR1 is SGHTA, CDR2 FQGNSA. This CDR3 spans 18 amino acids. CDR3 in amino acids: CASSFGGYRTSGRVEQYF. CDR3 nucleotide sequence: TGTGCCAGCAGCTTCGGGGGCTACAGGACTAGCGGGAGAGTCGAGCAGTACTTC.

The rearrangement joins TRBV9 to TRBJ1-3, with a possible D match to TRBD1 (6 bases). This CDR3 is built from 14 residues. V was clipped by 0 bases and J by 7 bases, with 11 bases between them. CDR1 and CDR2 (germline): SGDLS, YYNGEE. The CDR3 protein is CASSVGQEINTIYF. As DNA, the CDR3 is TGTGCCAGCAGCGTAGGACAGGAAATTAACACCATATATTTT.

The chain uses TRBV5-1 and TRBJ2-1; 9 positions match TRBD2. Trimming took 1 base from V and 2 from J; bases not matched to a gene: 4. The CDR3 runs to 16 residues. The germline gives CDR1 SGHRS, CDR2 YFSETQ. This CDR3 reads CASSLTSGHTYNEQFF. CDR3 DNA: TGCGCCAGCAGCTTGACTAGCGGGCATACCTACAATGAGCAGTTCTTC.

This clone was seen a single time. The genes are TRBV2 and TRBJ2-7; D is unresolved. The CDR3 is 12 amino acids. Germline V CDR1 and CDR2: SNHLY, FYNNEI. The V end was cut by 1 base, the J end by 5 bases, with 6 bases between. The CDR3 spells CASSEGENEQYF. The CDR3 DNA sequence: TGTGCCAGCAGTGAAGGAGAGAACGAGCAGTACTTC. The variable domain in full, completed from reference TRBV2 and TRBJ2-7, reads EPEVTQTPSHQVTQMGQEVILRCVPISNHLYFYWYRQILGQKVEFLVSFYNNEISEKSEIFDDQFSVERPDGSNFTLKIRSTKLEDSAMYFCASSEGENEQYFGPGTRLTVT.

This rearrangement joins TRBV19 to TRBJ1-5, with D possibly TRBD1 on 5 matching bases. The CDR3 spans 15 residues. The V gene lost 6 bases and the J gene lost 1 base, with 13 bases spanning the gap. Germline CDR1 reads LNHDA; CDR2 reads SQIVND (reference sequence). CDR3 sequence (DNA): TGTGCCAGTAGCTGGGGGGGTAAGAGCAATCAGCCCCAGCATTTT. Translated: CASSWGGKSNQPQHF.

The chain links TRBV5-4 to TRBJ2-4, with D maybe TRBD2 (5 bases). Trimming pared 1 base from V and 1 base from J, leaving 9 bases between. Germline CDR1 SGHNT, CDR2 YYREEE (reference sequence). The CDR3 is made up of 15 amino acids. Here the CDR3 reads CASSLNGVAKNIQYF. The CDR3 nucleotides are TGTGCCAGCAGCTTGAACGGGGTTGCCAAAAACATTCAGTACTTC.

The chain couples TRBV7-9 to TRBJ1-2; the D is unclear. CDR1 and CDR2 (germline): SEHNR, FQNEAQ (reference sequence). The CDR3 covers 14 residues. The V end lost 4 bases, the J end lost 10 bases, and 19 bases lay between the germline ends. The CDR3 loop is CASSYPVRAFHYTF. The CDR3 DNA sequence: TGTGCCAGCAGCTACCCCGTCCGGGCATTCCACTACACCTTC.

V and J are TRBV5-8 and TRBJ1-2; the D is unclear. Per germline, CDR1 SGHTS and CDR2 YDEGEE. This CDR3 has 15 residues. The V end was cut by 0 bases, the J end by 5 bases, with 14 bases between. The CDR3: CASSLAHGGLYGYTF. The CDR3 nucleotides read TGTGCCAGCAGCTTGGCCCATGGAGGGTTGTATGGCTACACCTTC.

The genes are TRBV5-1 and TRBJ2-3; TRBD1 is a possible D gene (5 bases). Per germline, CDR1 SGHRS and CDR2 YFSETQ. This CDR3 is built from 14 residues. V lost 4 bases and J 4 bases, leaving 13 bases between the germline ends. DNA of the CDR3: TGCGCCAGCAGCGGAGATTCCAGGGCAGATACGCAGTATTTT. Its translation is CASSGDSRADTQYF. The variable domain in full, completed from reference TRBV5-1 and TRBJ2-3, reads KAGVTQTPRYLIKTRGQQVTLSCSPISGHRSVSWYQQTPGQGLQFLFEYFSETQRNKGNFPGRFSGRQFSNSRSEMNVSTLELGDSALYLCASSGDSRADTQYFGPGTRLTVL.

The table lists this clone with a few counts. This sequence joins TRBV5-1 and TRBJ2-7; 7 bases map to TRBD1. The CDR3 totals 14 residues. Germline CDR1 reads SGHRS; CDR2 reads YFSETQ. Trimming took 0 bases from V and 3 from J; bases not matched to a gene: 3. DNA for the CDR3: TGCGCCAGCAGCTTGGCACAGGGGATCTACGAGCAGTACTTC. Translated: CASSLAQGIYEQYF.

The rearrangement links TRBV6-5 to TRBJ1-2; D gene unclear. Trimming took 2 bases from V and 5 from J, leaving 9 bases between them. The CDR3 length is 13 residues. Per the germline V gene, CDR1 is MNHEY and CDR2 is SVGAGI. The CDR3: CASSYDVLYGYTF. As DNA, the CDR3 is TGTGCCAGCAGTTACGACGTCCTATATGGCTACACCTTC.

The chain recombines TRBV9 with TRBJ1-2, with TRBD1 matching 7 bases. The CDR3 spans 14 residues. With V trimmed by 3 bases and J by 8 bases, 10 bases remained unmatched. Germline V gene lookup returns CDR1 SGDLS and CDR2 YYNGEE. The CDR3 sequence: CASSANQGGYGYTF. CDR3 in DNA: TGTGCCAGCAGCGCTAACCAGGGGGGTTACGGCTACACCTTC.

The rearrangement uses TRBV5-1 and TRBJ2-7, with 9 bases aligning to TRBD1. In germline, CDR1 is SGHRS, CDR2 YFSETQ. The CDR3 contains 15 residues. With V trimmed by 4 bases and J by 7 bases, 12 bases remained unmatched. CDR3 in amino acids: CASSLGQGPTREQYF. The CDR3 DNA reads as TGCGCCAGCAGCCTGGGACAGGGACCTACTAGAGAGCAGTACTTC.

The chain is built from TRBV28 and TRBJ2-7; the D call may be TRBD1 or TRBD2 (5 bases each). The CDR3 loop spans 13 amino acids. V was cut by 6 bases and J by 1 base, with 10 bases left in between. Germline V lookup: CDR1 MDHEN, CDR2 SYDVKM. The CDR3 protein is CASRGTASYEQYF. In nucleotides, the CDR3 is TGTGCCAGCAGAGGGACCGCATCCTACGAGCAGTACTTC.

For the CDR3, the DNA is TGCGCCAGCAGCCCCCTAGGGGGCCGGTCTGAAGCTTTCTTT. This encodes CASSPLGGRSEAFF. The genes are TRBV5-1 and TRBJ1-1; 7 bases agree with TRBD1. Per germline, CDR1 SGHRS and CDR2 YFSETQ. The CDR3 is 14 amino acids. J gave up 6 bases and V 4 bases, and 9 bases lay outside the gene matches. The whole variable domain, filled in from reference TRBV5-1 and TRBJ1-1, reads KAGVTQTPRYLIKTRGQQVTLSCSPISGHRSVSWYQQTPGQGLQFLFEYFSETQRNKGNFPGRFSGRQFSNSRSEMNVSTLELGDSALYLCASSPLGGRSEAFFGQGTRLTVV.

V usage is TRBV9 and J usage is TRBJ1-4; D gene unclear. Between the trimmed V and J ends, which lost 4 bases and 0 bases, there was a span of 10 bases. The CDR3 loop spans 15 amino acids. Germline assignment: CDR1 SGDLS and CDR2 YYNGEE. CDR3 in DNA: TGTGCCAGCAGCCCCTCCGGAGCAACTAATGAAAAACTGTTTTTT. It codes for CASSPSGATNEKLFF.

This clone was recorded a few times. The chain uses TRBV19 and TRBJ1-5, with 9 bases aligning to TRBD1. Germline V gene lookup returns CDR1 LNHDA and CDR2 SQIVND (reference sequence). This CDR3 is built from 14 residues. Trimming removed 5 bases from V and 6 bases from J; junction bases left unmatched: 5. The CDR3 DNA reads TGTGCCAGTAGTCCAACAGGGGGCGGTCAGCCCCAGCATTTT. Its protein is CASSPTGGGQPQHF.

The chain links TRBV9 to TRBJ1-2, with D possibly matching TRBD1 (6 bases). The CDR3 totals 16 residues. Trimming cost V 3 bases and J 3 bases, with 18 bases left between them. Germline V CDR1 and CDR2: SGDLS, YYNGEE. The CDR3 nucleotides are TGTGCCAGCAGCGCGACCCGGGGGGGCTCAGACTATGGCTACACCTTC. Amino acids: CASSATRGGSDYGYTF.

The CDR3 DNA sequence: TGTGCCATCAGAAAATTACCCGGGACAGGAGGATATGGCTACACCTTC. Amino acids: CAIRKLPGTGGYGYTF. The V and J genes are TRBV10-3 and TRBJ1-2; 8 bases line up with TRBD1. This CDR3 has 16 residues. Germline loops: CDR1 ENHRY, CDR2 SYGVKD. V lost 6 bases to trimming and J lost 5 bases; unmatched junction nucleotides: 14.

This clone has a handful of counts. The chain combines TRBV30 with TRBJ1-1, with a tentative D call TRBD1 (6 bases). Germline lookup yields CDR1 GTSNPN and CDR2 SVGIG (reference sequence). The V and J ends lost 3 bases and 4 bases respectively, with 12 bases between them. This CDR3 is 13 amino acids long. CDR3 in DNA: TGTGCCTGGAGATGGGGGCTGGTCACTGAAGCTTTCTTT. Translated, it gives CAWRWGLVTEAFF.

The chain combines TRBV5-4 with TRBJ1-2; D remains ambiguous. CDR1 and CDR2 (germline): SGHNT, YYREEE (reference sequence). This CDR3 comprises 13 residues. V dropped 0 bases and J dropped 8 bases, with 11 bases sitting between them. The CDR3 DNA reads TGTGCCAGCAGCTTGGGACTAGATGGGGGCTACACCTTC. Residues: CASSLGLDGGYTF. Drawing the rest from reference TRBV5-4 and TRBJ1-2, the complete variable domain is ETGVTQSPTHLIKTRGQQVTLRCSSQSGHNTVSWYQQALGQGPQFIFQYYREEENGRGNFPPRFSGLQFPNYSSELNVNALELDDSALYLCASSLGLDGGYTFGSGTRLTVV.

This rearrangement joins TRBV19 to TRBJ2-7; 9 bases line up with TRBD1. The V gene end was trimmed by 5 bases and the J gene end by 4 bases; junction bases not matched to a gene: 9. The V gene's germline CDR1 is LNHDA and CDR2 SQIVND (reference sequence). The CDR3 length is 15 residues. CDR3 nucleotides: TGTGCCAGTAGTCCACGACAGGGGGGACTGTACGAGCAGTACTTC. This sequence encodes CASSPRQGGLYEQYF.